This T cell receptor beta chain was profiled in a study of T cells in localized non-small cell lung cancer. Clones were sequenced by immunoSEQ multiplex PCR, and TCRdb holds only the in-frame ones, with some missing. The data show tens of thousands of clones, approximately 88% seen once. This CDR3 region has 19 residues. CDR1 and CDR2 (germline): LNHDA, SQIVND (reference sequence). Trimming left V 3 bases short and J 0 bases short, with 18 bases between. The sequences come from peripheral blood, collected before any cancer treatment. The rearrangement uses TRBV19 and TRBJ2-6; D remains ambiguous. This clonotype was obtained from an older female donor with stage I lung adenocarcinoma. The CDR3, as DNA: TGTGCCAGTAGTATGGATGCGGATTTTCAAAGCTCTGGGGCCAACGTCCTGACTTTC. Its translation is CASSMDADFQSSGANVLTF.